Listed below are T cell receptor beta chains from one sample, sequenced in a study of blood T cell repertoires in COVID-19. Profiling relied on immunoSEQ multiplex PCR, and the TCRdb table lists in-frame clones only, not all of them. The sample lists approximately 350,000 clones, roughly 87% occurring once. Sequenced material: PBMCs or T cells enriched from blood (not recorded which). The receptors stem from a woman aged 50 to 60 who had recovered from COVID-19. Each CDR3 is given with its conserved first and last residue. D genes are given only for firm matches. Size values are once, few and many counts, or a class for expanded clones, and some rows have none.

CDR3nt: TGTGCCAGCAGTCTGTTAGCGGGAGGCCCCCAAGAGACCCAGTACTTC
CDR3aa: CASSLLAGGPQETQYF
abundance: .
j_gene: TRBJ2-5
v_gene: TRBV2
d_gene: TRBD2

CDR3nt: TGTGCCAGCAGCGTAGGGGGTAGCGGGGCCACAGATACGCAGTATTTT
CDR3aa: CASSVGGSGATDTQYF
abundance: .
j_gene: TRBJ2-3
v_gene: TRBV9
d_gene: TRBD2

CDR3nt: TGTGCCAGCAACAGCCGGACAGGGGCCGAAGCTTTCTTT
CDR3aa: CASNSRTGAEAFF
abundance: .
j_gene: TRBJ1-1
v_gene: TRBV5-4
d_gene: TRBD1

CDR3nt: TGTGCCTGGAGGGGGTCAAGCGGGAGCATGCACTTC
CDR3aa: CAWRGSSGSMHF
abundance: once
j_gene: TRBJ2-7
v_gene: TRBV30
d_gene: TRBD2

CDR3nt: TGTGCCAGCATGGGGGGGAGCTCCTACGAGCAGTACTTC
CDR3aa: CASMGGSSYEQYF
abundance: .
j_gene: TRBJ2-7
v_gene: TRBV2
d_gene: TRBD2

CDR3nt: TGTGCCAGCAGCTTAGATCGGACAGGGGGTGGCACCATATATTTT
CDR3aa: CASSLDRTGGGTIYF
abundance: .
j_gene: TRBJ1-3
v_gene: TRBV11-2
d_gene: TRBD1

CDR3nt: TGTGCCAGCAGCTACTTAGCGGGAGCGGGAAATGAGCAGTTCTTC
CDR3aa: CASSYLAGAGNEQFF
abundance: .
j_gene: TRBJ2-1
v_gene: TRBV7-3
d_gene: TRBD2

CDR3nt: TGTGCCAGCAGGTCCCCCGGGGGAAGCCCCGCGTTGCCCCAGCATTTT
CDR3aa: CASRSPGGSPALPQHF
abundance: .
j_gene: TRBJ1-5
v_gene: TRBV6-4
d_gene: .

CDR3nt: TGTGCCAGCACAACTCCAGGGGGCCACACTGAAGCTTTCTTT
CDR3aa: CASTTPGGHTEAFF
abundance: .
j_gene: TRBJ1-1
v_gene: TRBV28
d_gene: TRBD1

CDR3nt: TGCGCCAGCAGCCCAGGGGATGTCACAGATACGCAGTATTTT
CDR3aa: CASSPGDVTDTQYF
abundance: .
j_gene: TRBJ2-3
v_gene: TRBV5-1
d_gene: .

CDR3nt: TGTGCCTGGAGTCTAAGAGCGAACACTGAAGCTTTCTTT
CDR3aa: CAWSLRANTEAFF
abundance: .
j_gene: TRBJ1-1
v_gene: TRBV30
d_gene: .

CDR3nt: TGTGCCAGCTCGGGACAGGGGGTCTATGGCTACACCTTC
CDR3aa: CASSGQGVYGYTF
abundance: .
j_gene: TRBJ1-2
v_gene: TRBV6-5
d_gene: TRBD1

CDR3nt: TGTGCCAGCAGCAATGCGACACCAAACACTGAAGCTTTCTTT
CDR3aa: CASSNATPNTEAFF
abundance: .
j_gene: TRBJ1-1
v_gene: TRBV21-1
d_gene: .

CDR3nt: TGTGCCAGCAGGGGGACATTCTCTGGAAACACCATATATTTT
CDR3aa: CASRGTFSGNTIYF
abundance: few
j_gene: TRBJ1-3
v_gene: TRBV27
d_gene: .

CDR3nt: TGTGCCAGCAGCTTCCTAAGACAGAACGGCACTGAAGCTTTCTTT
CDR3aa: CASSFLRQNGTEAFF
abundance: .
j_gene: TRBJ1-1
v_gene: TRBV5-4
d_gene: .

CDR3nt: TGTGCCAGCAGCTCCGTTGGGACTTCTCCTTCCTACAATGAGCAGTTCTTC
CDR3aa: CASSSVGTSPSYNEQFF
abundance: .
j_gene: TRBJ2-1
v_gene: TRBV6-2/TRBV6-3
d_gene: .

CDR3nt: TGTGCCAGCAGTTTAGCGGGGAACACTGAAGCTTTCTTT
CDR3aa: CASSLAGNTEAFF
abundance: .
j_gene: TRBJ1-1
v_gene: TRBV27
d_gene: .

CDR3nt: TGTGCCAGTAGTACGAATCCGGGGAGGGGAACTGAAGCTTTCTTT
CDR3aa: CASSTNPGRGTEAFF
abundance: .
j_gene: TRBJ1-1
v_gene: TRBV19
d_gene: .

CDR3nt: TGTGCCAGCAGCCAATCTAGGGATAGGGGTGAAAAACTGTTTTTT
CDR3aa: CASSQSRDRGEKLFF
abundance: .
j_gene: TRBJ1-4
v_gene: TRBV3-1/TRBV3-2
d_gene: .

CDR3nt: TGTGCCAGCGGAAAGGGACTAGCGGGAGTAGCCCCTCTCTACAATGAGCAGTTCTTC
CDR3aa: CASGKGLAGVAPLYNEQFF
abundance: .
j_gene: TRBJ2-1
v_gene: TRBV11-2
d_gene: TRBD2

CDR3nt: TGTGCCAGCACCCTTACCACAGGGGAAAACTATGGCTACACCTTC
CDR3aa: CASTLTTGENYGYTF
abundance: few
j_gene: TRBJ1-2
v_gene: TRBV7-9
d_gene: TRBD1

CDR3nt: TGTGCCAGCAGCTTGTACGGGAACACTGAAGCTTTCTTT
CDR3aa: CASSLYGNTEAFF
abundance: .
j_gene: TRBJ1-1
v_gene: TRBV7-6
d_gene: .

CDR3nt: TGTGCCAGCACCATAGGGGGCAGGAAAGCTTTCTTT
CDR3aa: CASTIGGRKAFF
abundance: .
j_gene: TRBJ1-1
v_gene: TRBV28
d_gene: TRBD1

CDR3nt: TGTGCCAGCAGCCTCTGGACAGACTACGAGCAGTACTTC
CDR3aa: CASSLWTDYEQYF
abundance: .
j_gene: TRBJ2-7
v_gene: TRBV3-1/TRBV3-2
d_gene: .